These T cell receptor beta chains were read from a single sample in a study of T cells in localized non-small cell lung cancer. Assay: immunoSEQ multiplex PCR; the TCRdb copy retains only in-frame clones and omits some. The table records 23,000 or so clones, about 86% of them present only once. The starting material was peripheral blood, obtained before any cancer treatment. These receptors all stem from a woman aged 40-69 years with stage I lung adenocarcinoma. The CDR3 runs from the conserved cysteine through the conserved F or W. A D gene is named only where the DNA matches it firmly. Only part of the rows carry a size: once, few, many, or a class if the clone is expanded.

j_call v_call clone_size d_call cdr3_nt cdr3_aa
TRBJ2-7 TRBV4-3 NA NA TGCGCCAGCAGCCAAGAGAAGGACGGGTTAAGCTCCTACGAGCAGTACTTC CASSQEKDGLSSYEQYF
TRBJ2-3 TRBV6-4 NA NA TGTGCCAGCAGTGACTCAGGGGGTAGCACAGATACGCAGTATTTT CASSDSGGSTDTQYF
TRBJ2-7 TRBV5-1 once TRBD2 TGCGCCAGCAGCTTAGCTAGCGGGGTTGTCGAGCAGTACTTC CASSLASGVVEQYF
TRBJ1-6 TRBV30 medium-sized NA TGTGCCTGGAGTGTACAGGTGAATTCACCCCTCCACTTT CAWSVQVNSPLHF
TRBJ1-5 TRBV19 NA TRBD1 TGTGCCAGTAGTCGGACAGGCGGTTATAGCAATCAGCCCCAGCATTTT CASSRTGGYSNQPQHF
TRBJ2-7 TRBV11-3 NA NA TGTGCCAGCAGCTTAGGATCCGGGACCTTCTACGAGCAGTACTTC CASSLGSGTFYEQYF
TRBJ2-6 TRBV11-3 once NA TGTGCCAGCAGCTTAGGTCGACTCTCTGGGGCCAACGTCCTGACTTTC CASSLGRLSGANVLTF
TRBJ2-7 TRBV7-2 NA NA TGTGCCAGCAGCTTATCGAGCTACGAGCAGTACTTC CASSLSSYEQYF
TRBJ2-3 TRBV5-6 NA NA TGTGCCAGCACCAGCCTCGGCAGCACAGATACGCAGTATTTT CASTSLGSTDTQYF
TRBJ2-7 TRBV28 NA TRBD1 TGTGCCAGCGATACCGGGACAGGGGTATCCGAGCAGTACTTC CASDTGTGVSEQYF
TRBJ1-1 TRBV19 NA NA TGTGCCAGTAATTTCTTTTTGGATTTGCAGGCGAGAGCTTTCTTT CASNFFLDLQARAFF
TRBJ2-5 TRBV7-2 NA TRBD1 TGTGCCAGCAGCTTAACAGGGGGCCAAGAGACCCAGTACTTC CASSLTGGQETQYF
TRBJ1-2 TRBV5-4 NA NA TGTGCCAGCAGCTTGCAGGGTGGCTACGGCTACACCTTC CASSLQGGYGYTF
TRBJ1-2 TRBV27 NA TRBD1 TGTGCCAGCAGTTTCAGAACAGGGGATCAAGGCTACACCTTC CASSFRTGDQGYTF
TRBJ1-4 TRBV11-3 NA NA TGTGCCAGCAGCTTAGTTGCAACTAATGAAAAACTGTTTTTT CASSLVATNEKLFF
TRBJ2-7 TRBV27 NA NA TGTGCCACCGAAAGAGGTACTAGTCGGGACATTTCCTCCTACGAGCAGTACTTC CATERGTSRDISSYEQYF
TRBJ1-2 TRBV5-1 NA TRBD1 TGCGCCAGCAGCTTAGAGACAGGGTATGGCTACACCTTC CASSLETGYGYTF
TRBJ2-5 TRBV2 NA NA TGTGCCAGCAGTGAAGGAGTGGGGTCAGAAGAGACCCAGTACTTC CASSEGVGSEETQYF
TRBJ2-1 TRBV5-1 once NA TGCGCCAGCAGCCCGGTGAAGGGATACAATGAGCAGTTCTTC CASSPVKGYNEQFF
TRBJ1-1 TRBV11-2 NA NA TGTGCCAGCAGTCCCGGGAGGGGGGGCACTGAAGCTTTCTTT CASSPGRGGTEAFF
TRBJ2-1 TRBV5-4 NA NA TGTGCCAGCAGCTCACCCCCAGGGGTCAGTTTTAATGAGCAGTTCTTC CASSSPPGVSFNEQFF